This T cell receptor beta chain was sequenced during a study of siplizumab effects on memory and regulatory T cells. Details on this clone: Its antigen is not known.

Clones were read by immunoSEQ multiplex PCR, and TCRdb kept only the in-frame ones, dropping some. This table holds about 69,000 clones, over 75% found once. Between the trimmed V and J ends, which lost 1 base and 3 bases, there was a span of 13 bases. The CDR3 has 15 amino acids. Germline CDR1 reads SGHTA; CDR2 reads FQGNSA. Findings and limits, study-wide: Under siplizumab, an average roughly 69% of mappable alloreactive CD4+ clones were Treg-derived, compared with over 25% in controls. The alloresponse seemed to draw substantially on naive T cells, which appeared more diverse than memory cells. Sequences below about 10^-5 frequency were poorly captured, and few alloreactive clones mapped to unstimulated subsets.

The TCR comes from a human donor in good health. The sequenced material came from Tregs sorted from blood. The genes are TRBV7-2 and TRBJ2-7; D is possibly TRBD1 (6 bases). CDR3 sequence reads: CASSLDQGQNYEQYF. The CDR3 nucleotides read TGTGCCAGCAGCTTAGACCAGGGACAAAACTACGAGCAGTACTTC.